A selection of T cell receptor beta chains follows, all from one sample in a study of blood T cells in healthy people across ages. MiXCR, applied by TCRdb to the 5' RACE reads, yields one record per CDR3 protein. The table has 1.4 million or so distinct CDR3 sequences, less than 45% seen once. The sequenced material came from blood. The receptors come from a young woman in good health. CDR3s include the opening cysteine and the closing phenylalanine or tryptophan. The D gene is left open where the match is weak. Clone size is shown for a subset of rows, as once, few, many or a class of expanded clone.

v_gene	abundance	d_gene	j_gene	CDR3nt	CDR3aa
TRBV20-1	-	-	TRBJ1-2	TGCAGTGCCTGGAGGTCCGGAGACTATGGCTACACCTTC	CSAWRSGDYGYTF
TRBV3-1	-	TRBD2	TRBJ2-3	TGTGCCAGCAGCCAAGTAGCTAGCGGGGGGGCAAGAACGCAGTATTTT	CASSQVASGGARTQYF
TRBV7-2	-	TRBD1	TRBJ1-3	TGTGCCAGCAGCACTAGGGGGGACAGGGCTCTCTCTGGAAACACCATATATTTT	CASSTRGDRALSGNTIYF
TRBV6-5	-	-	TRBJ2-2	TGTGCCAGCAGTTACACATTTACCTCCGGGGAGCTGTTTTTT	CASSYTFTSGELFF
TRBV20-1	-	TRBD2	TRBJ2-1	TGCAGTGCTAGAGATTTTATAGCGGGTGCGACCAATGAGCAGTTCTTC	CSARDFIAGATNEQFF
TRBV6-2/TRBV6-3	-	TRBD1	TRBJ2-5	TGTGCCAGCAGTTACTGGACAGGCAGGCAGTACCAAGAGACCCAGTACTTC	CASSYWTGRQYQETQYF
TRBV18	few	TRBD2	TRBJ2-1	TGTGCCAGCTCACCCTGGACTAGCAGGAACAATGAGCAGTTCTTC	CASSPWTSRNNEQFF
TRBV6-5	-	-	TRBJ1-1	TGTGCCAGCAGTGACTCGTTGTGGACTGAAGCTTTCTTT	CASSDSLWTEAFF
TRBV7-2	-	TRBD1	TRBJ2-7	TGTGCCAGCAGCCTTCGGGACAGGGGCACCTACGAGCAGTACTTC	CASSLRDRGTYEQYF
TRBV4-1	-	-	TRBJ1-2	TGCGCCAGCAGCCAAGATCCAGGGACAAGCTATGGCTACACCTTC	CASSQDPGTSYGYTF
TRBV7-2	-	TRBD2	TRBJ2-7	TGTGCCAGCAGCACTAATCCCCCGGGACTAGCGGTCTACGAGCAGTACTTC	CASSTNPPGLAVYEQYF
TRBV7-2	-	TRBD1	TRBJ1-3	TGTGCCAGCAGGGAACAGGGGGTCTCTGGAAACACCATATATTTT	CASREQGVSGNTIYF
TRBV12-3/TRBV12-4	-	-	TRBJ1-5	TGTGCCAGCAGTTTAGTACCGGGCGGTCAGCCCCAGCATTTT	CASSLVPGGQPQHF
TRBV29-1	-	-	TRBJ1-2	-	CSVGRQFGYGCTF
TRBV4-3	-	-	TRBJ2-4	TGCGCCAGCAGCCAAGATAGGCTTTCGTCCAAAAACATTCAGTACTTC	CASSQDRLSSKNIQYF
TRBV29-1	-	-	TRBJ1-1	TGCAGCGTTGGCCCCTCCTTGAACGGGAACACTGAAGCTTTCTTT	CSVGPSLNGNTEAFF
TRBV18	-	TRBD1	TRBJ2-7	TGTGCCAGCTCGTCTTTCGGACAGGGGGCTTTCGAGCAGTACTTC	CASSSFGQGAFEQYF
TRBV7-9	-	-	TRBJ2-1	TGTGCCAGCAGCTTAATCGGGCGTCAGAATTTCCACAATGAGCAGTTCTTC	CASSLIGRQNFHNEQFF
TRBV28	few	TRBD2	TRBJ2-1	TGTGCCAGCAGTTTCGGGTCGGGAGGATGGAATGAGCAGTTCTTC	CASSFGSGGWNEQFF
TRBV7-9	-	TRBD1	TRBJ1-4	TGTGCCAGCAGCCAGTCCCGGGACAGGGTCAGTGAAAAACTGTTTTTT	CASSQSRDRVSEKLFF
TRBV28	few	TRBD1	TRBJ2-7	TGTGCCAGCAGTTTAAGGGACAGGGAAGACGAGCAGTACTTC	CASSLRDREDEQYF
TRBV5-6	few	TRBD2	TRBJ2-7	TGTGCCAGCAGCTCGCTAGCGGGGGAGAACGAGCAGTACTTC	CASSSLAGENEQYF
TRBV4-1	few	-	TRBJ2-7	TGCGCCAGCAGCCAAGGTCCACAACGACCAGACTCCTACGAGCAGTACTTC	CASSQGPQRPDSYEQYF
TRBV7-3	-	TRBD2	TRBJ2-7	TGTGCCAGCAGCTTTTCGGGAGGAGGACCCTACGAGCAGTACTTC	CASSFSGGGPYEQYF
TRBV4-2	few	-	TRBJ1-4	TGTGCCAGCAGCCAAGCACAGGCCCGAACGAATGAAAAACTGTTTTTT	CASSQAQARTNEKLFF
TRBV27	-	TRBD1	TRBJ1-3	TGTGCCAGCAGTTCGGGACAGGGGGAGGCCACCATATATTTT	CASSSGQGEATIYF
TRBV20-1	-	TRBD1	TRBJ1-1	TGCAGTGCGCGGACAGGGGAGGGCACTGAAGCTTTCTTT	CSARTGEGTEAFF
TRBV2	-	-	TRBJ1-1	TGTGCCAGCATAGTTTGGAACACTGAAGCTTTCTTT	CASIVWNTEAFF
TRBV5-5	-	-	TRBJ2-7	TGTGCCAGCAGCTCCCTATGGTTACAGGCCGCGTACGAGCAGTACTTC	CASSSLWLQAAYEQYF
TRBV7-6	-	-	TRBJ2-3	TGTGCCAGCAGCTCGGACATAACTAGCACAGGTACGCAGTATTTT	CASSSDITSTGTQYF
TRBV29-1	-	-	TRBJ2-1	TGCAGCGTTGAAGGGGGGGGACAGTACAATGAGCAGTTCTTC	CSVEGGGQYNEQFF
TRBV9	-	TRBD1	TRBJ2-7	TGTGCCAGTAACTCGGGACAGGGTCCCTACGAGCAGTACTTC	CASNSGQGPYEQYF
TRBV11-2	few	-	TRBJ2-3	TGTGCCAGCAGTCCCTCCCTCGGGGGCACAGATACGCAGTATTTT	CASSPSLGGTDTQYF
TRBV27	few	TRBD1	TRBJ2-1	TGTGCCAGCGGACAGGGTTGGGAGCAGTTCTTC	CASGQGWEQFF
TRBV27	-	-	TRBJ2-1	TGTGCCAGCGGACTACGAGCGTCTCAGGATGAGCAGTTCTTC	CASGLRASQDEQFF
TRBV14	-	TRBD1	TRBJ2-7	TGTGCCAGCAGCCAATTGAGTCGACAGGGCCCGTACGAGCAGTACTTC	CASSQLSRQGPYEQYF
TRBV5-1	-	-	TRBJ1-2	TGCGCCAGCAGCTTGGCGACGGGGATAAACTATGGCTACACCTTC	CASSLATGINYGYTF
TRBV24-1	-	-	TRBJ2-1	TGTGTCATCAGTGATTTAACGGGGAGTGGCAATGAGCAGTTCTTC	CVISDLTGSGNEQFF
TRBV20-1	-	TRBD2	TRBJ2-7	TGCAGTGCTAGAGATGGCGGCGGGAGTCTCTACGAGCAGTACTTC	CSARDGGGSLYEQYF
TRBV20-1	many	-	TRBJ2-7	TGCAGTGCGAGGCCCGGGACGGAATTCTACGAGCAGTACTTC	CSARPGTEFYEQYF
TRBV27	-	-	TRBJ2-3	TGTGCCAGCACCCTGGGAGGGGGAACAGATACGCAGTATTTT	CASTLGGGTDTQYF
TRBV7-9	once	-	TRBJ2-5	TGTGCCAGCAGCAACCGGGACGGTTACAATGAGCAGTACTTC	CASSNRDGYNEQYF
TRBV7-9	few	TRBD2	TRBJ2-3	TGTGCCAGCAGCCCGGGACTACTTGCAGATACGCAGTATTTT	CASSPGLLADTQYF
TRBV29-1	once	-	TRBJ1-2	TGCAGCGTTGGATCAGAGGGTTCCTATGGCTACACCTTC	CSVGSEGSYGYTF
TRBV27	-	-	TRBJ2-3	TGTGCCAGCAGTAAGCCAAACACAGATACGCAGTATTTT	CASSKPNTDTQYF
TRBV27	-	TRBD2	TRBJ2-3	TGTGCCAGCAAGCGGGGGGGTTACACAGATACGCAGTATTTT	CASKRGGYTDTQYF
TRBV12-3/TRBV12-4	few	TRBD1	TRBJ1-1	TGTGCCAGCAGTGTGGGACAGGGGGTCACTGAAGCTTTCTTT	CASSVGQGVTEAFF
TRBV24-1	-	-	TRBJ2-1	TGTGCTACCAGTGATTCGCAAATAGTCGGTAAGCAGTTCTTC	CATSDSQIVGKQFF
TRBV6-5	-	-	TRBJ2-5	TGTGCCACCGTACGCGCGGACTCACGGACCCAGTACTTC	CATVRADSRTQYF
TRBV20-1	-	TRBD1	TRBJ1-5	TGCAGTGCTAGAGACGATTGGACAGGGGGAAATCAGCCCCAGCATTTT	CSARDDWTGGNQPQHF
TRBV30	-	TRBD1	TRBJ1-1	TGTGCCTGGGAGGTGGGCAGGGGGATGGCAGCTTTCTTT	CAWEVGRGMAAFF
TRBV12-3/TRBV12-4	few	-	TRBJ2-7	TGTGCCAGCAGTTCCATATATGACGACGAGCAGTACTTC	CASSSIYDDEQYF
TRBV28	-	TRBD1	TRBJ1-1	TGTGCCAGCAGTTTAAACACCGGGACAGCCGTCTGGGGCACTGAAGCTTTCTTT	CASSLNTGTAVWGTEAFF
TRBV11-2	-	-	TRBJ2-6	TGTGCCAGCCTAAATGGGAGTGGGGCCAACGTCCTGACTTTC	CASLNGSGANVLTF
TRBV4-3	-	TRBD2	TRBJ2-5	TGCGCCAGCAGCCAAATTAGGGGGACTAGCGGGAGGAATGAGCAGTACTTC	CASSQIRGTSGRNEQYF